These 10 T cell receptor beta chains originate from one sample sequenced in a study of response to subunit inactivated influenza vaccine. TCRdb itself ran the RT-PCR reads through MiXCR, one entry per CDR3 protein. The sample contains about 520,000 distinct CDR3 sequences, 25% of which appear only once. Here the sequenced sample was CD4+ T cells sorted from PBMCs, taken approximately 5 days after vaccination. These receptors all stem from a middle-aged man who received an inactivated influenza vaccine.

V and J are TRBV6-5 and TRBJ2-7; tentatively, D is TRBD2 (6 bases). This CDR3 region has 15 residues. From germline, CDR1 is MNHEY and CDR2 SVGAGI. Trimming took off 2 bases at V and 4 bases at J, with 15 bases between the two ends. In DNA form, the CDR3 reads TGTGCCAGCAGTTACATCGGGACTCCCTTATACGAGCAGTACTTC. Its protein is CASSYIGTPLYEQYF.

The J gene is TRBJ2-3, the V gene TRBV2; D not certain. Between the trimmed V and J ends, which lost 4 bases and 2 bases, there was a span of 10 bases. The CDR3 totals 14 residues. Germline CDR1 is SNHLY and CDR2 is FYNNEI. The CDR3 spells CASSAQAHTDTQYF. The CDR3 bases are TGTGCCAGCAGTGCCCAAGCCCACACAGATACGCAGTATTTT.

The rearrangement links TRBV4-3 to TRBJ1-2; no firm D call. CDR1 and CDR2 from the germline V gene are LGHNA and YSLEER. V lost 0 bases and J 3 bases, leaving 2 bases between the germline ends. The CDR3 covers 12 residues. The CDR3 region has the DNA TGCGCCAGCAGCCAAGATCACTATGGCTACACCTTC. Protein sequence: CASSQDHYGYTF.

The chain has TRBV11-2 and TRBJ2-1, with TRBD2 matching over 9 bases. This CDR3 has 16 residues. After removal of 5 bases from V and 6 bases from J, the junction contained 11 bases not matched to a gene. The germline CDR1 and CDR2 sequences are SGHAT and FQNNGV. The CDR3 loop reads CASSKLRIAGVNEQFF. CDR3 nucleotide sequence: TGTGCCAGCAGCAAACTACGAATAGCGGGAGTCAATGAGCAGTTCTTC.

This clonotype was found a few times. CDR3 DNA: TGTGCCAGCAGCCCACCCTGGGGGGTAGGCTACACCTTC. As protein: CASSPPWGVGYTF. The chain couples TRBV7-9 to TRBJ1-2, with D perhaps matching TRBD1 (5 bases). The CDR3 spans 13 residues. Germline CDR1 SEHNR, CDR2 FQNEAQ (reference sequence). Deletions cut 5 bases from V and 8 bases from J, with 15 bases between.

This chain links TRBV6-1 with TRBJ1-6; 8 nucleotides match TRBD1. The CDR3 has 17 amino acids. Germline CDR1 MNHNS, CDR2 SASEGT. V trimming: 7 bases; J trimming: 1 base; junction bases outside the gene matches: 9. The CDR3 DNA reads as TGTGCCAGCACCCAACAGGGGGGGAGGTCCTATAATTCACCCCTCCACTTT. This translates into CASTQQGGRSYNSPLHF.

The chain couples TRBV6-2 or TRBV6-3 to TRBJ2-5, with 8 bases identical to TRBD1. The length of the CDR3 is 14 residues. V lost 5 bases, J lost 5 bases, and 7 bases stayed unmatched. Germline V lookup: CDR1 MNHEY, CDR2 SVGEGT. The CDR3 nucleotides are TGTGCCAGCAGTCCACGGACAGGGTTTGAGACCCAGTACTTC. Amino acids: CASSPRTGFETQYF.

This clonotype appeared a few times. The chain recombines TRBV19 with TRBJ2-2; D gene uncertain. The CDR3 extends over 14 amino acids. The V end was cut by 4 bases, the J end by 3 bases, with 9 bases between. CDR1 is LNHDA and CDR2 is SQIVND in the germline V gene (reference sequence). CDR3 region: CASSKPIYTGELFF. Written as DNA, the CDR3 is TGTGCCAGTAGTAAACCAATTTACACCGGGGAGCTGTTTTTT.

The chain links TRBV12-3 or TRBV12-4 to TRBJ1-4; 7 bases match TRBD1. The CDR3 sequence is 15 residues long. V shed 4 bases, J shed 7 bases, and the junction held 9 bases outside the gene matches. The CDR3 bases are TGTGCCAGCAGTTCCCGACAGGGAGGGGCTGAAAAACTGTTTTTT. Amino acids: CASSSRQGGAEKLFF.

This chain connects TRBV5-5 to TRBJ2-3, with TRBD2 matching 9 bases. V shed 0 bases, J shed 5 bases, and the junction held 10 bases outside the gene matches. This CDR3 is 17 amino acids long. CDR1 is SGHKS, CDR2 YYEKEE, per germline (reference sequence). CDR3 sequence reads: CASSLAASGGMGDTQYF. CDR3 in DNA: TGTGCCAGCAGCTTGGCCGCAAGCGGGGGGATGGGAGATACGCAGTATTTT.